What follows are 30 T cell receptor beta chains derived from one specimen sequenced in a study of blood T cell repertoires in COVID-19 (dated by TCRdb to between 2020 and 2021). Libraries were built with the immunoSEQ multiplex PCR assay. TCRdb provides this immuneACCESS table in a form limited to in-frame rearrangements. Some clones are lacking; in checked studies, under half of them reflect an unresolved V gene, and why the rest are absent is not known. The sample data list approximately 190,000 clones, and 75% to 90% of these were observed just once. Of the sample, approximately 6.9% falls within the top ten clones. Material: peripheral blood. Source of these receptors: a man aged 55 to 70 with acute or convalescent COVID-19.

This clone appeared once. The chain is built from TRBV19 and TRBJ2-3; possibly TRBD2 for D (6 bases). There are 14 residues in the CDR3. From germline, CDR1 is LNHDA and CDR2 SQIVND (reference sequence). Trimming took off 7 bases at V and 1 base at J, with 12 bases between the two ends. The CDR3 DNA sequence: TGTGCCAGTAAAGGCGGGGTTGGCACAGATACGCAGTATTTT. Protein sequence: CASKGGVGTDTQYF. The whole variable domain, filled in from reference TRBV19 and TRBJ2-3, reads DGGITQSPKYLFRKEGQNVTLSCEQNLNHDAMYWYRQDPGQGLRLIYYSQIVNDFQKGDIAEGYSVSREKKESFPLTVTSAQKNPTAFYLCASKGGVGTDTQYFGPGTRLTVL.

The chain carries TRBV14 and TRBJ2-7, with D perhaps TRBD2 (5 bases). This CDR3 spans 15 amino acids. Germline V gene data show CDR1 as SGHDN and CDR2 as FVKESK. The germline V and J ends were trimmed by 5 bases and 3 bases, with 17 bases remaining between them. The CDR3 loop is CASSFTGPDFYEQYF. CDR3 sequence (DNA): TGTGCCAGCAGCTTCACCGGGCCGGACTTCTACGAGCAGTACTTC.

The V and J genes are TRBV5-1 and TRBJ2-3, with TRBD2 matching over 7 bases. With V trimmed by 5 bases and J by 4 bases, 7 bases remained unmatched. The germline gives CDR1 SGHRS, CDR2 YFSETQ. The CDR3 has 14 amino acids. CDR3 sequence reads: CASRRVSGADTQYF. Here the CDR3 DNA reads TGCGCCAGCAGGCGTGTCAGCGGGGCAGATACGCAGTATTTT. The whole variable domain, filled in from reference TRBV5-1 and TRBJ2-3, reads KAGVTQTPRYLIKTRGQQVTLSCSPISGHRSVSWYQQTPGQGLQFLFEYFSETQRNKGNFPGRFSGRQFSNSRSEMNVSTLELGDSALYLCASRRVSGADTQYFGPGTRLTVL.

A note on this clone: Other DNA sequences in the sample encode the same CDR3. V usage is TRBV19 and J usage is TRBJ1-2; D might be TRBD1 (6 bases). Trimming took 0 bases from V and 4 from J, leaving 12 bases between them. Looked up from germline, CDR1 is LNHDA and CDR2 is SQIVND (reference sequence). The CDR3 is 15 residues long. CDR3 protein: CASSIDLGQSYGYTF. The CDR3 DNA reads TGTGCCAGTAGTATAGACCTTGGACAGAGCTATGGCTACACCTTC.

A single count supports this clone. The chain employs TRBV4-2 and TRBJ2-1; 9 nucleotides match TRBD2. The CDR3 has 16 residues. Germline loops: CDR1 LGHNA, CDR2 YNFKEQ. V was pared by 4 bases and J by 8 bases, with 12 bases of the junction left unmatched. The DNA for the CDR3 is TGTGCCAGCAGCCTAAGTAGCGGGGGAGCTGCGGATGAGCAGTTCTTC. Its translation: CASSLSSGGAADEQFF.

The chain is built from TRBV20-1 and TRBJ2-1; the D is unclear. The CDR3 extends over 11 amino acids. Per the germline V gene, CDR1 is DFQATT and CDR2 is SNEGSKA (reference sequence). V lost 0 bases to trimming and J lost 8 bases, with 5 bases between them. CDR3 sequence (DNA): TGCAGTGCTAGAGATTCCTATGAGCAGTTCTTC. It encodes CSARDSYEQFF.

The chain couples TRBV4-1 to TRBJ2-3; TRBD2 agrees at 8 bases. The junction had 6 bases not matched to a gene; V was cut back by 2 bases and J by 2 bases. Germline CDR1 is MGHRA and CDR2 is YSYEKL. CDR3 size: 16 residues. The CDR3 nucleotides read TGCGCCAGCAGCCAATCTAGCGGGTCACTCACAGATACGCAGTATTTT. Translation: CASSQSSGSLTDTQYF.

The table lists this clone with a count of one. V usage is TRBV5-1 and J usage is TRBJ2-3, with 13 nucleotides matching TRBD2. CDR1 and CDR2 from the germline V gene are SGHRS and YFSETQ. V lost 4 bases to trimming and J lost 5 bases; unmatched junction nucleotides: 7. The CDR3 extends over 16 amino acids. The CDR3 loop is CASSLRTSGSRDTQYF. CDR3 nucleotides: TGCGCCAGCAGCCTTCGGACTAGCGGGAGTAGAGATACGCAGTATTTT. Based on the CDR3 plus reference TRBV5-1 and TRBJ2-3, the full variable domain is KAGVTQTPRYLIKTRGQQVTLSCSPISGHRSVSWYQQTPGQGLQFLFEYFSETQRNKGNFPGRFSGRQFSNSRSEMNVSTLELGDSALYLCASSLRTSGSRDTQYFGPGTRLTVL.

This chain uses TRBV9 with TRBJ2-2; D might be TRBD2 (5 bases). The CDR3 is 15 residues long. V shed 0 bases and J shed 5 bases, with 11 bases lying between them. Germline V gene sequence: CDR1 SGDLS, CDR2 YYNGEE. CDR3 amino acids: CASSVGSSSTGELFF. CDR3 bases: TGTGCCAGCAGCGTAGGATCTAGCAGTACCGGGGAGCTGTTTTTT.

This clone has just one count. V gene TRBV19 combines with J gene TRBJ2-5, with TRBD1 matching 11 bases. V lost 7 bases and J lost 4; bases outside the gene matches: 8. CDR1 is LNHDA and CDR2 is SQIVND in the germline V gene (reference sequence). The CDR3 runs to 15 residues. The DNA for the CDR3 is TGTGCCAGTACCAAATCCGGGACAGGGGGAGAGACCCAGTACTTC. It specifies CASTKSGTGGETQYF.

The CDR3 sequence: CASSLSSVGNTIYF. As DNA, the CDR3 is TGTGCCAGCAGTCTATCCAGCGTTGGAAACACCATATATTTT. The V gene is TRBV6-5, the J gene TRBJ1-3; D remains ambiguous. The CDR3 length is 14 residues. The germline V gene has CDR1 MNHEY and CDR2 SVGAGI. V was trimmed by 5 bases and J by 3 bases, leaving 11 bases between them.

This clone was seen a few times. The V and J genes are TRBV3-1 (or the pseudogene TRBV3-2) and TRBJ1-6; TRBD1 might be the D (5 bases). The CDR3 consists of 14 residues. The V end lost 1 base, the J end lost 10 bases, and 11 bases lay between the germline ends. Germline-derived CDR1 and CDR2 are LGHDT and YNNKEL (reference sequence). CDR3 nucleotide sequence: TGTGCCAGCAGCCAAGTCGGCAGGGAATCACCCCTCCACTTT. Its protein product is CASSQVGRESPLHF.

CDR3 DNA: TGTGCCAGCAGCTTCATGGCTAGCGGGACCTCCTACGAGCAGTACTTC. Its protein product is CASSFMASGTSYEQYF. This sequence joins TRBV7-8 and TRBJ2-7, with 9 bases that match TRBD2. CDR1 and CDR2 (germline): SGHVS, FQNEAQ. This CDR3 is 16 amino acids long. Unmatched junction bases numbered 6, after V lost 3 bases and J lost 0 bases.

The genes are TRBV2 and TRBJ1-1; D is unresolved. The CDR3 runs 13 residues. With 3 bases removed from V and 6 bases from J, the gap between germline ends came to 11 bases. The germline CDR1 and CDR2 sequences are SNHLY and FYNNEI. CDR3 sequence reads: CASSESGGAEAFF. In nucleotides, the CDR3 is TGTGCCAGCAGTGAGAGTGGCGGTGCTGAAGCTTTCTTT.

This clone turned up a few times. V is TRBV3-1 (or the pseudogene TRBV3-2) and J is TRBJ1-2; TRBD1 agrees at 9 bases. This CDR3 has 15 residues. Trimming cost V 3 bases and J 7 bases; bases outside gene matches: 9. CDR1 is LGHDT, CDR2 YNNKEL, per germline (reference sequence). The CDR3 DNA follows: TGTGCCAGCAGCCAGACAGGGGGAAAAAGTGGTGGCTACACCTTC. Its protein is CASSQTGGKSGGYTF.

V is TRBV6-1 and J is TRBJ1-4; perhaps TRBD1 as D (5 bases). The CDR3 sequence is 16 residues long. Germline CDR1 is MNHNS and CDR2 is SASEGT. With 4 bases removed from V and 5 bases from J, the gap between germline ends came to 17 bases. CDR3 amino acids: CASSAFHRLSNEKLFF. CDR3 in DNA: TGTGCCAGCAGTGCTTTCCACAGGCTCAGCAATGAAAAACTGTTTTTT.

V usage is TRBV3-1 (or the pseudogene TRBV3-2) and J usage is TRBJ2-2; D call uncertain. Between the trimmed V and J ends, which lost 4 bases and 0 bases, there was a span of 9 bases. Germline V lookup: CDR1 LGHDT, CDR2 YNNKEL (reference sequence). The length of the CDR3 is 15 residues. Written as DNA, the CDR3 is TGTGCCAGCAGCCCGAGTATCGCGAACACCGGGGAGCTGTTTTTT. Translating it yields CASSPSIANTGELFF.

J is TRBJ1-1 and V is TRBV19; D call uncertain. In germline, CDR1 is LNHDA, CDR2 SQIVND (reference sequence). The length of the CDR3 is 13 residues. The V end lost 6 bases, the J end lost 1 base, and 9 bases lay between the germline ends. The CDR3 bases are TGTGCCAGTAGCGCAGCTAGGAACACTGAAGCTTTCTTT. Protein sequence: CASSAARNTEAFF.

V usage is TRBV21-1 and J usage is TRBJ2-3; the D call in the table, TRBD2, was not verified against the DNA. TRBV21-1 is labeled a pseudogene. This CDR3 comprises 20 residues. CDR3 bases: TGTGCCAGCAGCCCCTCCCGGACTAGCGGGGGGGGACGAGCGACAGATACGCAGTATTTT. Amino acids: CASSPSRTSGGGRATDTQYF.

This clone was counted a single time. This rearrangement joins TRBV27 to TRBJ1-5, with 9 bases matching TRBD1. The junction had 3 bases not matched to a gene; V was cut back by 9 bases and J by 3 bases. The CDR3 covers 13 residues. CDR1 and CDR2 (germline): MNHEY, SMNVEV (reference sequence). The CDR3 loop reads CARGQGLNQPQHF. CDR3 DNA sequence: TGTGCCAGGGGACAGGGTCTCAATCAGCCCCAGCATTTT.

This clone has just a few counts. V and J are TRBV3-1 (or the pseudogene TRBV3-2) and TRBJ1-3, with unresolved D. The V gene lost 0 bases and the J gene lost 0 bases, with 9 bases spanning the gap. This CDR3 has 16 residues. In germline, CDR1 is LGHDT, CDR2 YNNKEL (reference sequence). CDR3 residues: CASSQDLHSSGNTIYF. The CDR3 region has the DNA TGTGCCAGCAGCCAAGATCTCCACAGCTCTGGAAACACCATATATTTT.

This clone was seen only once. The rearrangement joins TRBV10-3 to TRBJ1-2, with 7 positions matching TRBD1. In germline, CDR1 is ENHRY, CDR2 SYGVKD. The CDR3 is made up of 14 amino acids. J was trimmed by 4 bases and V by 4 bases; bases with no gene match: 6. CDR3 DNA: TGTGCCATCAGTGCCCGGGACAGCCCCTATGGCTACACCTTC. It yields the protein CAISARDSPYGYTF.

The chain carries TRBV11-2 and TRBJ1-2, with 10 nucleotides matching TRBD1. Germline V gene sequence: CDR1 SGHAT, CDR2 FQNNGV. V shed 5 bases, J shed 4 bases, and the junction held 10 bases outside the gene matches. This CDR3 region has 16 residues. The CDR3 region is CASSPGRGTGVYGYTF. As DNA, the CDR3 is TGTGCCAGCAGCCCAGGTCGTGGGACAGGGGTCTATGGCTACACCTTC.

The rearrangement uses TRBV27 and TRBJ1-1, with no clear D. With 2 bases removed from V and 4 bases from J, the gap between germline ends came to 14 bases. CDR3 size: 15 residues. CDR1 is MNHEY, CDR2 SMNVEV, per germline (reference sequence). The chain's CDR3 is CASSLRPGLGTEAFF. CDR3 DNA: TGTGCCAGCAGTTTACGGCCGGGATTAGGCACTGAAGCTTTCTTT.

The sample holds one count of this clone. Relative to the germline gene, one junction end is altered; a read error may explain this. This chain connects TRBV12-3 or TRBV12-4 to TRBJ1-3; D unclear. The CDR3 extends over 11 amino acids. This CDR3 is CASSIASTIYF. The CDR3 coding sequence is TGTGCCAGCAGTATAGCTAGCACCATATATTTT.

V and J are TRBV30 and TRBJ1-2, with D possibly matching TRBD1 (5 bases). Per germline, CDR1 GTSNPN and CDR2 SVGIG (reference sequence). V lost 1 base, J lost 7 bases, and 16 bases lay in between. This CDR3 contains 14 residues. CDR3 sequence reads: CAWSDLGVFSGYTF. In nucleotides, the CDR3 is TGTGCCTGGAGTGACCTAGGGGTGTTTAGTGGCTACACCTTC. Together with reference TRBV30 and TRBJ1-2, the CDR3 gives the full variable domain: SQTIHQWPATLVQPVGSPLSLECTVEGTSNPNLYWYRQAAGRGLQLLFYSVGIGQISSEVPQNLSASRPQDRQFILSSKKLLLSDSGFYLCAWSDLGVFSGYTFGSGTRLTVV.

The gene calls are TRBV11-2 and TRBJ1-2; D is perhaps TRBD1 (5 bases). The CDR3 has 13 residues. The germline CDR1 and CDR2 sequences are SGHAT and FQNNGV. The germline V and J ends were trimmed by 1 base and 8 bases, with 11 bases remaining between them. The CDR3 coding sequence is TGTGCCAGCAGCTTAGGACAGTATGTGGGCTACACCTTC. Its translation is CASSLGQYVGYTF.

The chain recombines TRBV3-1 (or the pseudogene TRBV3-2) with TRBJ2-5; D might be TRBD2 (5 bases). CDR3 size: 14 residues. Germline V gives CDR1 LGHDT, CDR2 YNNKEL (reference sequence). V was shortened by 4 bases and J by 1 base, with 10 bases between the two germline ends. CDR3 sequence reads: CASSLRTAQETQYF. In DNA, the CDR3 is TGTGCCAGCAGCCTAAGGACTGCCCAAGAGACCCAGTACTTC.

The chain recombines TRBV4-3 with TRBJ1-2; D not certain. The CDR3 runs 15 residues. Looked up from germline, CDR1 is LGHNA and CDR2 is YSLEER. Trimming removed 1 base at V and 1 base at J, with 10 bases between. Here the CDR3 DNA reads TGCGCCAGCAGCCAAGGCCCTCAGAATAACTATGGCTACACCTTC. This translates into CASSQGPQNNYGYTF.

The J gene is TRBJ2-1, the V gene TRBV11-2; 14 nucleotides line up with TRBD2. V lost 5 bases, J lost 4 bases, and 13 bases stayed unmatched. The CDR3 is 19 amino acids. Germline V CDR1 and CDR2: SGHAT, FQNNGV. The CDR3 DNA reads TGTGCCAGCAGCCGGGAACGGACTAGCGGGGGGAGCCTTTACAATGAGCAGTTCTTC. It is translated as CASSRERTSGGSLYNEQFF.